This T cell receptor beta chain was captured by sequencing in a study of T cells after posttransplantation cyclophosphamide. Study observations and caveats: Blood and skin or GI T cell repertoires showed limited TRB overlap. Recipient CMV seropositivity and CMV reactivation strongly tracked TRB clonality.

The table came from immunoSEQ multiplex PCR; TCRdb's copy has only in-frame clones and leaves some out. Of thousands of clones detected, roughly 95% appear once; the ten largest clones hold approximately 1.2%. Looked up from germline, CDR1 is LNHDA and CDR2 is SQIVND (reference sequence). This CDR3 region has 17 residues. With regard to this clone: The antigen remains unidentified. One end of the junction is discordant with germline, which a read error may explain.

On the day of bone marrow donation, the related graft donor provided peripheral blood. The sample taken for sequencing was naive CD8+ T cells sorted from PBMCs. V gene TRBV19 combines with J gene TRBJ2-2, with 10 bases fitting TRBD1. This TCR derives from a woman aged 45-60 years in good health and a related stem cell transplant donor. This CDR3 is CASSMGDRGINTWELFF. Here the CDR3 DNA reads TGTGCCAGTAGTATGGGGGACAGGGGTATAAACACCTGGGAGCTGTTTTTT.